These 17 T cell receptor beta chains were all obtained from the same sample, sequenced in a study of post-analysis software for immune sequencing data (dated by TCRdb to about 2015). Results and caveats for the whole study, not just this receptor: Patients showed significantly higher frequencies than controls for roughly five TRBV segments, among them TRBV5-6, TRBV5-1 and TRBV20-1.

Their target antigens are unknown. Receptor libraries were prepared by PCR. Instrument on record: Illumina HiSeq 2500. To reduce PCR and sequencing biases, unique molecular identifiers were incorporated into the TCR beta cDNA libraries. The public reads were reanalyzed by TCRdb: fastp trimming at Q25, MiXCR alignment, in-frame beta chains only. When rows share a CDR3 protein, they turn into one entry using the most common DNA and genes. For this sample the table gives approximately 630,000 distinct CDR3 sequences, of which around 60% were detected only once. The ten largest clones represent around 10% of the sample. Specimen: blood. These TCRs come from a girl under 10 years old with multiple sclerosis.

This clonotype was seen more than once but under ten times. The CDR3 DNA is TGCGCCAGCAGCCAAGATGCGGGGAGACAGGGATCTTCTAGCACAGATACGCAGTATTTT. It encodes CASSQDAGRQGSSSTDTQYF. The J gene is TRBJ2-3, the V gene TRBV4-3, with D possibly TRBD1 on 7 matching bases. Germline CDR1 reads LGHNA; CDR2 reads YSLEER. V was trimmed by 0 bases and J by 0 bases, leaving 22 bases between them. CDR3 length equals 20 residues.

This chain joins TRBV29-1 and TRBJ2-1, with D possibly being TRBD1 (6 bases). CDR1 and CDR2 (germline): SQVTM, ANQGSEA. This CDR3 comprises 14 residues. Between the trimmed V and J ends, which lost 5 bases and 5 bases, there was a span of 16 bases. In DNA, the CDR3 is TGCAGCGTTTGCACCGGGGCAGGGGACAATGAGCAGTTCTTC. Amino acids: CSVCTGAGDNEQFF.

Only one count was recorded for this clonotype. The chain is built from TRBV5-1 and TRBJ2-2, with TRBD1 matching over 8 bases. This CDR3 is built from 14 residues. With V trimmed by 7 bases and J by 1 base, 3 bases remained unmatched. Germline V lookup: CDR1 SGHRS, CDR2 YFSETQ. The CDR3 region is CASRGQGNTGELFF. As DNA, the CDR3 is TGCGCCAGCCGCGGACAGGGGAACACCGGGGAGCTGTTTTTT.

This chain connects TRBV4-3 to TRBJ1-6, with D perhaps TRBD1 (6 bases). The length of the CDR3 is 18 residues. Germline V gene data show CDR1 as LGHNA and CDR2 as YSLEER. Between the trimmed V and J ends, which lost 0 bases and 0 bases, there was a span of 12 bases. In nucleotides, the CDR3 is TGCGCCAGCAGCCAAGAACAGGGCTTGAGCTCCTATAATTCACCCCTCCACTTT. It codes for CASSQEQGLSSYNSPLHF.

The chain joins TRBV5-1 to TRBJ2-1; TRBD2 matches at 9 bases. Per germline, CDR1 SGHRS and CDR2 YFSETQ. J lost 0 bases, V lost 0 bases, and 4 bases had no gene match. The CDR3 length is 17 residues. The CDR3 protein is CASSLVTSGVSYNEQFF. The CDR3 nucleotides are TGCGCCAGCAGCTTGGTGACTAGCGGAGTCTCCTACAATGAGCAGTTCTTC.

In DNA, the CDR3 is TGTGCCAGCAGGGCTGGAGGGCGCAAAAATTCACCCCTCCACTTT. Translating it yields CASRAGGRKNSPLHF. The J gene is TRBJ1-6, the V gene TRBV5-6; D unresolved. V was cut by 5 bases and J by 7 bases, with 16 bases left in between. This CDR3 is 15 amino acids long. Germline lookup yields CDR1 SGHDT and CDR2 YYEEEE.

The chain links TRBV11-2 to TRBJ1-2, with TRBD1 identical over 7 bases. CDR3 size: 15 residues. V dropped 5 bases and J dropped 4; count of bases not matched to a gene: 10. The germline V gene has CDR1 SGHAT and CDR2 FQNNGV. CDR3 protein: CASSPSSTGLYGYTF. CDR3 DNA: TGTGCCAGCAGCCCATCGTCGACAGGGCTCTATGGCTACACCTTC.

The rearrangement uses TRBV11-3 and TRBJ2-1; 11 nucleotides align to TRBD2. There are 16 residues in the CDR3. Germline V gives CDR1 SGHNT, CDR2 YENEEA. Trimming cost V 1 base and J 7 bases; bases outside gene matches: 6. This CDR3 reads CASSLAASGGTNEQFF. As DNA, the CDR3 is TGTGCCAGCAGCTTAGCGGCTAGCGGGGGGACTAATGAGCAGTTCTTC.

This clonotype was observed once. The CDR3 reads CASSQGWQSGANVLTF. The CDR3 region has the DNA TGTGCCAGCAGCCAAGGTTGGCAATCCGGGGCCAACGTCCTGACTTTC. This chain links TRBV3-1 with TRBJ2-6; D unresolved. The germline CDR1 and CDR2 sequences are LGHDT and YNNKEL (reference sequence). The CDR3 extends over 16 amino acids. V was trimmed by 1 base and J by 4 bases, leaving 11 bases between them.

This rearrangement joins TRBV12-3 or TRBV12-4 to TRBJ2-5; no definite D call. The CDR3 totals 14 residues. Trimming took off 2 bases at V and 1 base at J, with 8 bases between the two ends. The CDR3 coding sequence is TGTGCCAGCAGTTTAAAGGTGCTCCAAGAGACCCAGTACTTC. Its protein is CASSLKVLQETQYF.

The chain is built from TRBV12-3 or TRBV12-4 and TRBJ1-2, with a tentative D call TRBD1 (5 bases). CDR3 length: 15 residues. The V gene lost 5 bases and the J gene lost 0 bases, with 13 bases spanning the gap. CDR3 residues: CASSPPGHPNYGYTF. The CDR3 bases are TGTGCCAGCAGTCCGCCCGGACACCCTAACTATGGCTACACCTTC.

This chain links TRBV6-2 or TRBV6-3 with TRBJ2-7; no firm D call. Deletions cut 6 bases from V and 3 bases from J, with 12 bases between. CDR1 MNHEY and CDR2 SVGEGT come from the germline V gene. The CDR3 consists of 13 residues. CDR3 protein: CASRPTAVYEQYF. The CDR3 DNA is TGTGCCAGCAGGCCGACTGCAGTCTACGAGCAGTACTTC.

This chain joins TRBV6-6 and TRBJ2-7; D may match TRBD1 or TRBD2 (6 bases each). This CDR3 contains 15 residues. V gave up 0 bases and J gave up 2 bases, with 11 bases separating them. Germline V lookup: CDR1 MNHNY, CDR2 SVGAGI (reference sequence). Here the CDR3 reads CASSYSGGPPYEQYF. CDR3 sequence (DNA): TGTGCCAGCAGTTACTCGGGGGGCCCCCCCTACGAGCAGTACTTC.

This clonotype was counted between two and nine times. The chain joins TRBV5-6 to TRBJ2-7; possible D gene TRBD1, 6 bases. Trimming cost V 2 bases and J 1 base, with 10 bases left between them. Looked up from germline, CDR1 is SGHDT and CDR2 is YYEEEE. CDR3 size: 14 residues. The CDR3 nucleotides are TGTGCCAGCAGCTTTTTCCAGGGGTCCTACGAGCAGTACTTC. It encodes CASSFFQGSYEQYF.

The chain recombines TRBV29-1 with TRBJ1-1; D is perhaps TRBD1 (5 bases). Germline CDR1 is SQVTM and CDR2 is ANQGSEA. Deletions cut 4 bases from V and 0 bases from J, with 15 bases between. The CDR3 is 15 amino acids. As DNA, the CDR3 is TGCAGCGTTGCGAACATGGGACCGTTGAACACTGAAGCTTTCTTT. Translating it yields CSVANMGPLNTEAFF.

A note on this clonotype: The junction differs from germline at one of its ends, possibly a read error. J is TRBJ2-7 and V is TRBV6-2 or TRBV6-3; D uncertain. Germline values: CDR1 MNHEY, CDR2 SVGEGT. CDR3 length: 16 residues. The CDR3 is CVSSYSKSGAAYEQYF. The CDR3 region has the DNA TGTGTCAGCAGTTACTCGAAGTCCGGAGCCGCCTACGAGCAGTACTTC.

The chain employs TRBV7-2 and TRBJ2-5; either TRBD1 or TRBD2 may supply D (6 bases each). CDR3 length: 17 residues. Germline CDR1 reads SGHTA; CDR2 reads FQGNSA. The ends were cut back, 4 bases at V and 2 bases at J, with 20 bases in the middle. CDR3 protein: CASSSVAVGALQETQYF. The DNA for the CDR3 is TGTGCCAGCAGCTCAGTAGCGGTGGGGGCTCTTCAAGAGACCCAGTACTTC.